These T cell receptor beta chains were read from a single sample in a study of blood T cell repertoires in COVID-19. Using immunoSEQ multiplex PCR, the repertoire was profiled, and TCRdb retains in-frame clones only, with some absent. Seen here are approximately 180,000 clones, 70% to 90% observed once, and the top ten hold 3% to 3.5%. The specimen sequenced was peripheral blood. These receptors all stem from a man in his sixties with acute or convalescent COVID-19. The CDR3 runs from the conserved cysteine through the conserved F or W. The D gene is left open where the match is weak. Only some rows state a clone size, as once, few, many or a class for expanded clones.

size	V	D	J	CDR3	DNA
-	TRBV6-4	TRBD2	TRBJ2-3	CASSLAGGADTQYF	TGTGCCAGCAGCCTAGCGGGAGGGGCAGATACGCAGTATTTT
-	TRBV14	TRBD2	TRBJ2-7	CASSHRLLAGLAYEQYF	TGTGCCAGCAGCCATCGGTTACTAGCGGGTCTCGCCTACGAGCAGTACTTC
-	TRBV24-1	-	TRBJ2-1	CATRSGEYNEQFF	TGTGCCACCCGATCGGGGGAGTACAATGAGCAGTTCTTC
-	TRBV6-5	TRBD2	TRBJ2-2	CASRGLANTGELFF	TGTGCCAGCAGGGGACTAGCGAACACCGGGGAGCTGTTTTTT
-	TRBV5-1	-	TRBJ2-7	CASRFSLGGDYEQYF	TGCGCCAGCAGATTTTCTTTAGGGGGAGACTACGAGCAGTACTTC
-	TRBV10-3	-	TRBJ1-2	CAISEVASNYGYTF	TGTGCCATCAGTGAGGTGGCATCCAACTATGGCTACACCTTC
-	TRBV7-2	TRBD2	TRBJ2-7	CASSPGTSGSIYEQYF	TGTGCCAGCAGCCCAGGGACTAGCGGGAGTATCTACGAGCAGTACTTC
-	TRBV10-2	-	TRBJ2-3	CASSDRAGTDTQYF	TGCGCCAGCAGTGACAGGGCAGGCACAGATACGCAGTATTTT
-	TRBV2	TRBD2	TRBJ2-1	CASSPTSGGYNEQFF	TGTGCCAGCAGCCCCACTAGCGGGGGTTACAATGAGCAGTTCTTC
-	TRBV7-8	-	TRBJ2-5	CASSSPGETQYF	TGTGCCAGCAGCTCACCGGGGGAGACCCAGTACTTC
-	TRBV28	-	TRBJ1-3	CASSVTTLQDPGNTIYF	TGTGCCAGCAGTGTTACCACCTTACAGGATCCTGGAAACACCATATATTTT
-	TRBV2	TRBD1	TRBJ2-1	CASRGQGLRNNEQFF	TGTGCCAGCAGAGGACAGGGGCTACGTAACAATGAGCAGTTCTTC
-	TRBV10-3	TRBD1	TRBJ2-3	CAISTGQGATDTQYF	TGTGCCATCAGTACCGGACAGGGGGCAACAGATACGCAGTATTTT
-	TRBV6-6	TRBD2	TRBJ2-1	CASARGVREKLNEQFF	TGTGCCAGCGCCCGGGGGGTACGGGAGAAACTGAATGAGCAGTTCTTC
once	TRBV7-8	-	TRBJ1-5	CASSLSDNQPQHF	TGTGCCAGCAGCTTGTCAGACAATCAGCCCCAGCATTTT
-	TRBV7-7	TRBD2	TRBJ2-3	CASSSAGVADTQYF	TGTGCTAGCAGCTCAGCGGGAGTGGCAGATACGCAGTATTTT
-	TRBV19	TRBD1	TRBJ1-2	CASSRTGVTYGYTF	TGTGCCAGTAGTCGGACAGGGGTAACCTATGGCTACACCTTC
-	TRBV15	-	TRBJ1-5	CATSRALDQPQHF	TGTGCCACCAGCAGAGCCCTCGATCAGCCCCAGCATTTT
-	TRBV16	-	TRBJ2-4	CASSQWQPNSLAFIQYF	TGTGCCAGCAGCCAGTGGCAGCCGAACTCACTAGCATTCATTCAGTACTTC
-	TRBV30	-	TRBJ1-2	CAWSVQANYGYTF	TGTGCCTGGAGTGTACAGGCTAACTATGGCTACACCTTC
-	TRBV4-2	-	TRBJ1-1	CASSLSRGRDEAFF	TGTGCCAGCAGCCTAAGCCGGGGGAGGGATGAAGCTTTCTTT
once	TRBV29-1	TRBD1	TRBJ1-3	CSAGDRTGNTIYF	TGCAGCGCTGGGGACAGAACTGGAAACACCATATATTTT
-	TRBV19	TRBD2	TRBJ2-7	CASSPRPGGKYEQYF	TGTGCCAGTAGTCCGAGACCGGGAGGGAAGTACGAGCAGTACTTC
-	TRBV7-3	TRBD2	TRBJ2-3	CASSLGLAGVSRTDTQYF	TGTGCCAGCAGCTTAGGGCTAGCGGGAGTATCCCGCACAGATACGCAGTATTTT
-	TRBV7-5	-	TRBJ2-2	CARGGTSGTNTGELFF	TGTGCCAGAGGCGGGACTAGCGGCACGAACACCGGGGAGCTGTTTTTT
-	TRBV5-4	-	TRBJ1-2	CASSLFGGMYGYTF	TGTGCCAGCAGCCTCTTCGGAGGGATGTATGGCTACACCTTC
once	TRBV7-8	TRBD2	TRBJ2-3	CASSLPGGPDTQYF	TGTGCCAGCAGCTTACCGGGAGGGCCAGATACGCAGTATTTT
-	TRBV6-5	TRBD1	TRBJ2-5	CASSKDRGETQYF	TGTGCCAGCAGCAAAGACAGGGGAGAGACCCAGTACTTC
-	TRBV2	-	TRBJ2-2	CASRSNTNTGELFF	TGTGCCAGCAGATCGAACACCAACACCGGGGAGCTGTTTTTT
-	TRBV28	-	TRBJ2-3	CASSTLMRDTQYF	TGTGCCAGCAGTACTCTGATGCGAGATACGCAGTATTTT
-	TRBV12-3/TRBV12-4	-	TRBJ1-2	CASSFLFNGYTF	TGTGCCAGCAGTTTCCTCTTTAATGGCTACACCTTC
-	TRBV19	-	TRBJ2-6	CASSIDPNNAGANVLTF	TGTGCCAGTAGTATAGACCCGAACAACGCTGGGGCCAACGTCCTGACTTTC
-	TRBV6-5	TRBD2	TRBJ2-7	CATETTSVLYEQYF	TGTGCCACTGAAACCACTAGCGTACTGTACGAGCAGTACTTC
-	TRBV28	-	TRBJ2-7	CASSFRDTQTYEQYF	TGTGCCAGCAGCTTCCGGGACACTCAAACCTACGAGCAGTACTTC
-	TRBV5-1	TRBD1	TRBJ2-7	CASSSDRAYEQYF	TGCGCCAGCAGCTCCGACAGGGCGTACGAGCAGTACTTC
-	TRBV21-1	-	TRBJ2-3	CASSTGDRGRWGTDTQYF	TGTGCCAGCAGCACCGGGGACAGGGGGCGTTGGGGCACAGATACGCAGTATTTT
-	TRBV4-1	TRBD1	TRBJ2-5	CASRATGGRGETQYF	TGCGCCAGCCGCGCGACAGGGGGGAGAGGAGAGACCCAGTACTTC
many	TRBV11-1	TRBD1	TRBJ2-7	CASSRLGGAEQYF	TGTGCCAGCAGTCGATTAGGGGGCGCCGAGCAGTACTTC
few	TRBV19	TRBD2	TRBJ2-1	CASSTRTSASSYNEQFF	TGTGCCAGTAGTACTCGGACTAGCGCCAGCTCCTACAATGAGCAGTTCTTC
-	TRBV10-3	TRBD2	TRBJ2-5	CASRGTSGSFQETQYF	TGTGCCTCAAGAGGGACTAGCGGGAGTTTTCAAGAGACCCAGTACTTC
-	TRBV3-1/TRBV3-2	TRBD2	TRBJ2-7	CASSQDGWAGDPNEQYF	TGTGCCAGCAGCCAAGATGGGTGGGCGGGAGATCCGAACGAGCAGTACTTC
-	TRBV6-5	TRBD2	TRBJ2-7	CASRPPGGSYEQYF	TGTGCCAGCAGACCCCCCGGGGGGTCCTACGAGCAGTACTTC
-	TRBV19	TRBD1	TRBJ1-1	CASSNRGTGVGTEAFF	TGTGCCAGTAGTAACAGGGGTACCGGGGTGGGCACTGAAGCTTTCTTT
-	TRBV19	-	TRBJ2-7	CASSIVGQKGNEQYF	TGTGCCAGTAGTATCGTCGGCCAGAAGGGGAACGAGCAGTACTTC
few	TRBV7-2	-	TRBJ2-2	CASSFLLSTGELFF	TGTGCCAGCAGCTTTCTATTGAGCACCGGGGAGCTGTTTTTT
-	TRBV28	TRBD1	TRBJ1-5	CASRGDRVTQPQHF	TGTGCCAGCAGGGGGGACAGGGTCACTCAGCCCCAGCATTTT
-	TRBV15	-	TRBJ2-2	CATSRDGSVNTGELFF	TGTGCCACCAGCAGAGATGGTAGCGTGAACACCGGGGAGCTGTTTTTT
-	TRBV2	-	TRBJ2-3	CASSSPGLLTSTDTQYF	TGTGCCAGCAGTTCCCCAGGACTACTCACTAGCACAGATACGCAGTATTTT
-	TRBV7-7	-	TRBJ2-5	CASSYRLRQGQETQYF	TGTGCTAGCAGCTACCGCCTGCGGCAGGGACAAGAGACCCAGTACTTC
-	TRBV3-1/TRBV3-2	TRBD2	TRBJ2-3	CASSPEGLAGPYTDTQYF	TGTGCCAGCAGCCCCGAGGGACTAGCGGGACCATACACAGATACGCAGTATTTT
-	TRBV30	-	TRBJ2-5	CAWSAWASSETQYF	TGTGCCTGGAGTGCCTGGGCTTCCTCGGAGACCCAGTACTTC
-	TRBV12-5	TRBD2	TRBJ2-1	CASGSRTPRLAGGPRHRNEQFF	TGTGCTAGTGGTTCCCGTACCCCCCGACTAGCGGGAGGGCCTCGTCATCGCAATGAGCAGTTCTTC
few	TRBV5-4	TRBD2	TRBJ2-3	CASSSTSDPSTDTQYF	TGTGCCAGCAGCTCCACTAGCGACCCTAGCACAGATACGCAGTATTTT
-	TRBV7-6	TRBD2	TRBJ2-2	CASSTNWGAGGPGTGELFF	TGTGCCAGCAGCACCAATTGGGGCGCGGGAGGCCCTGGCACCGGGGAGCTGTTTTTT
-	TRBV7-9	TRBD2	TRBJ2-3	CASSLARGAGAEDTQYF	TGTGCCAGCAGCTTAGCGAGAGGGGCGGGAGCTGAAGATACGCAGTATTTT
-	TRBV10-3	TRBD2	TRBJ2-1	CAISLAGLGGDNEQFF	TGTGCCATCAGCCTGGCGGGACTAGGAGGAGACAATGAGCAGTTCTTC
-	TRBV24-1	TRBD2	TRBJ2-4	CATSDAGLVGKNIQYF	TGTGCCACCAGTGATGCTGGACTAGTAGGCAAAAACATTCAGTACTTC